One and the same sample provided the 10 T cell receptor beta chains below, sequenced in a study of identical twins. Each CDR3 protein is one row after TCRdb ran MiXCR on the 5' RACE reads. The sample consists of a few hundred thousand distinct CDR3 sequences, around 9.6% of them appearing once. These data also featured in a second study, about yellow fever vaccine responses in identical twins.

The sample was PBMCs. The receptors here all came from a woman aged 18-30 years in good health.

The genes are TRBV20-1 and TRBJ2-7, with TRBD1 matching 7 bases. CDR3 length equals 13 residues. V was clipped by 3 bases and J by 3 bases; unmatched bases: 5. Germline V gives CDR1 DFQATT, CDR2 SNEGSKA (reference sequence). The CDR3 DNA sequence: TGCAGTGCTAGCGAGGGGGCGGGCTACGAGCAGTACTTC. Translated: CSASEGAGYEQYF.

This clonotype was found a few times. The chain recombines TRBV9 with TRBJ1-6; a weak D match, TRBD1 (6 bases). Germline values: CDR1 SGDLS, CDR2 YYNGEE. CDR3 length: 15 amino acids. V was cut by 0 bases and J by 4 bases, with 8 bases left in between. CDR3 DNA: TGTGCCAGCAGCGTAGAAGGGGGATATAATTCACCCCTCCACTTT. Its protein product is CASSVEGGYNSPLHF.

There are a few counts of this clonotype. This chain joins TRBV5-1 and TRBJ2-3, with D perhaps matching TRBD1 (5 bases). V was trimmed by 4 bases and J by 0 bases, leaving 9 bases between them. Per germline, CDR1 SGHRS and CDR2 YFSETQ. The CDR3 is made up of 14 amino acids. In DNA, the CDR3 is TGCGCCAGCAGCCCAGGGTTTAGCACAGATACGCAGTATTTT. It specifies CASSPGFSTDTQYF.

This clonotype has only a few counts. The chain uses TRBV24-1 and TRBJ2-6; D call uncertain. This CDR3 spans 15 amino acids. Trimming removed 3 bases from V and 0 bases from J, with 5 bases in between. Germline values: CDR1 KGHDR, CDR2 SFDVKD. CDR3 amino acids: CATSDGRSGANVLTF. The CDR3 coding sequence is TGTGCCACCAGTGATGGGCGCTCTGGGGCCAACGTCCTGACTTTC.

A few counts support this clonotype. V gene TRBV11-3 combines with J gene TRBJ2-7; D not resolved. This CDR3 comprises 13 residues. Trimming stripped 6 bases from V and 0 bases from J, with 9 bases between. Germline V gene sequence: CDR1 SGHNT, CDR2 YENEEA. In DNA, the CDR3 is TGTGCCAGCAGTGTTGGGTTCTCCTACGAGCAGTACTTC. It translates to CASSVGFSYEQYF.

This chain connects TRBV28 to TRBJ2-2, with D unresolved. Germline V gene lookup returns CDR1 MDHEN and CDR2 SYDVKM. The CDR3 has 13 residues. V gave up 3 bases and J gave up 5 bases, with 7 bases separating them. The CDR3 sequence: CASSLEKTGELFF. The DNA for the CDR3 is TGTGCCAGCAGTTTGGAGAAAACCGGGGAGCTGTTTTTT.

The chain couples TRBV10-3 to TRBJ2-5; D unresolved. This CDR3 spans 11 amino acids. Germline V gene data show CDR1 as ENHRY and CDR2 as SYGVKD. CDR3 coding DNA: TGTGCAATCGGGTTGAAAGAGACCCAGTACTTC. Protein: CAIGLKETQYF.

This clonotype was observed many times. This rearrangement joins TRBV7-9 to TRBJ2-3, with TRBD1 identical over 7 bases. J gave up 5 bases and V 6 bases, and 14 bases lay outside the gene matches. The CDR3 spans 16 residues. The germline gives CDR1 SEHNR, CDR2 FQNEAQ (reference sequence). The DNA for the CDR3 is TGTGCCAGCAGGCCAAAGACAGGGCCCCCTCGAGATACGCAGTATTTT. Amino acid sequence: CASRPKTGPPRDTQYF.

The V and J genes are TRBV29-1 and TRBJ1-1; TRBD1 might be the D (6 bases). The V gene lost 1 base and the J gene lost 7 bases, with 16 bases spanning the gap. Germline CDR1 SQVTM, CDR2 ANQGSEA. The CDR3 totals 14 residues. CDR3 coding DNA: TGCAGCGTTGAAGTTACGGGACATCGGGATGAAGCTTTCTTT. Amino acid sequence: CSVEVTGHRDEAFF.

This clonotype was seen a few times. J is TRBJ2-1 and V is TRBV6-5; D is uncertain. V was pared by 5 bases and J by 2 bases, with 13 bases between. The CDR3 is 15 residues long. CDR1 and CDR2 from the germline V gene are MNHEY and SVGAGI. The CDR3 spells CASSKLGDTYNEQFF. The DNA for the CDR3 is TGTGCCAGCAGTAAACTCGGAGATACCTACAATGAGCAGTTCTTC.